These 22 T cell receptor beta chains share one sample of origin, sequenced in a study of T cells in Graves' hyperthyroidism and ophthalmopathy. TCR beta CDR3 regions were amplified from RNA. In the first-round RT-PCR of the TCR CDR3, the HTBI primer set was used. TCRdb recomputed calls from the multiplex PCR reads with MiXCR, one row per CDR3 protein. Of fewer than 650,000 distinct CDR3 sequences listed, approximately 14% were seen once; the top ten hold around 4.1%. Material for sequencing was blood. These receptors originate from a woman in her thirties or forties with Graves' ophthalmopathy.

The sample holds many counts of this clonotype. The chain joins TRBV20-1 to TRBJ1-1; D possibly corresponds to TRBD1 (5 bases). The CDR3 spans 14 residues. Trimming removed 0 bases from V and 5 bases from J, with 13 bases in between. Germline CDR1 reads DFQATT; CDR2 reads SNEGSKA (reference sequence). The CDR3 is CSARDSQGGTEAFF. The CDR3 DNA sequence: TGCAGTGCTAGAGATAGCCAGGGTGGAACTGAAGCTTTCTTT.

The chain employs TRBV11-2 and TRBJ2-4; 12 nucleotides line up with TRBD1. Germline V gene sequence: CDR1 SGHAT, CDR2 FQNNGV. The V and J ends lost 5 bases and 8 bases, in that order; junction bases with no gene match: 7. The CDR3 extends over 15 amino acids. CDR3 coding DNA: TGTGCCAGCAGCCCCGGGACAGGGGGCATTTACATTCAGTACTTC. Translated: CASSPGTGGIYIQYF.

There are a few counts of this clonotype. The chain combines TRBV5-6 with TRBJ2-5, with D possibly being TRBD1 or TRBD2 (5 bases each). CDR3 length: 16 residues. V was pared by 4 bases and J by 3 bases, with 19 bases between. Germline V gene data show CDR1 as SGHDT and CDR2 as YYEEEE. The CDR3: CASSPGTTTEEETQYF. The DNA for the CDR3 is TGTGCCAGCAGCCCCGGGACGACGACCGAAGAAGAGACCCAGTACTTC.

The chain links TRBV29-1 to TRBJ2-7; no clear D. V lost 7 bases to trimming and J lost 2 bases, with 15 bases between them. Looked up from germline, CDR1 is SQVTM and CDR2 is ANQGSEA. The CDR3 totals 13 residues. The CDR3 DNA reads TGCAGCGCTGCCCGACCAAACACCTACGAGCAGTACTTC. The encoded protein is CSAARPNTYEQYF.

In its sample, this clonotype was seen many times. Mismatch with germline at one junction end may stem from a read error. This sequence joins TRBV20-1 and TRBJ2-7, with D uncertain. This CDR3 has 12 residues. Germline CDR1 DFQATT, CDR2 SNEGSKA (reference sequence). The CDR3 here is CSVRRNSYEQYF. CDR3 nucleotides: TGCAGTGTTAGACGAAACTCCTACGAGCAGTACTTC.

The chain joins TRBV19 to TRBJ1-5; tentatively, D is TRBD1 (6 bases). The V gene's germline CDR1 is LNHDA and CDR2 SQIVND (reference sequence). The CDR3 has 15 residues. V lost 9 bases to trimming and J lost 0 bases, with 15 bases between them. The CDR3 nucleotides are TGTGCCAGCTCGGGACAAGATTATAGCAATCAGCCCCAGCATTTT. This encodes CASSGQDYSNQPQHF.

CDR3 sequence: CASSQSTTGGDGYTF. As DNA, the CDR3 is TGTGCCAGCAGCCAAAGCACTACAGGGGGGGATGGCTACACCTTC. The J gene is TRBJ1-2, the V gene TRBV4-2, with TRBD1 identical over 8 bases. The CDR3 has 15 amino acids. Germline loops: CDR1 LGHNA, CDR2 YNFKEQ. J was trimmed by 6 bases and V by 2 bases; bases with no gene match: 8.

This clonotype was seen ten or more times. This chain links TRBV27 with TRBJ2-5, with TRBD1 identical over 10 bases. The CDR3 contains 13 residues. V was pared by 6 bases and J by 3 bases, with 1 base of the junction left unmatched. Germline loops: CDR1 MNHEY, CDR2 SMNVEV (reference sequence). The CDR3 bases are TGTGCCAGCAGGGGGACAGGGGAAGAGACCCAGTACTTC. Its protein product is CASRGTGEETQYF.

This clonotype was counted at least ten times. This chain joins TRBV20-1 and TRBJ1-1; D not resolved. Trimming pared 4 bases from V and 0 bases from J, leaving 21 bases between. Germline CDR1 and CDR2: DFQATT and SNEGSKA (reference sequence). The CDR3 sequence is 17 residues long. CDR3 bases: TGCAGTGCTAAAAGAACCTGGGATTTGAGCTTGAACACTGAAGCTTTCTTT. It specifies CSAKRTWDLSLNTEAFF.

The chain combines TRBV12-3 or TRBV12-4 with TRBJ2-7; 10 positions agree with TRBD1. The CDR3 is 14 amino acids. Trimming removed 4 bases from V and 4 bases from J; junction bases left unmatched: 4. CDR3 DNA sequence: TGTGCCAGCAGTTGGGGGGACAGGGGATACGAGCAGTACTTC. This gives the protein CASSWGDRGYEQYF.

This clonotype was seen at least ten times. V and J are TRBV6-2 or TRBV6-3 and TRBJ2-5, with D tentatively TRBD1 or TRBD2 (6 bases each). Germline V gene sequence: CDR1 MNHEY, CDR2 SVGEGT. CDR3 length: 15 amino acids. V lost 5 bases, J lost 2 bases, and 15 bases lay in between. The CDR3 DNA sequence: TGTGCCAGCAGTAACGGGGGCTTTCGTCAAGAGACCCAGTACTTC. This sequence encodes CASSNGGFRQETQYF.

This clonotype has a handful of counts. The chain joins TRBV29-1 to TRBJ1-6, with D unresolved. Germline V gene sequence: CDR1 SQVTM, CDR2 ANQGSEA. Trimming removed 4 bases at V and 5 bases at J, with 6 bases between. The CDR3 has 12 amino acids. The CDR3, as DNA: TGCAGCGTTGGGGAGGATAATTCACCCCTCCACTTT. This translates into CSVGEDNSPLHF. The full variable domain, completed using reference TRBV29-1 and TRBJ1-6, is SAVISQKPSRDICQRGTSLTIQCQVDSQVTMMFWYRQQPGQSLTLIATANQGSEATYESGFVIDKFPISRPNLTFSTLTVSNMSPEDSSIYLCSVGEDNSPLHFGNGTRLTVT.

This clonotype came up many times. The chain employs TRBV12-3 or TRBV12-4 and TRBJ2-2; the match to TRBD2 covers 12 bases. V shed 5 bases and J 6 bases; nucleotides not matched to a gene: 10. The CDR3 covers 17 residues. CDR3 in DNA: TGTGCCAGCAGTCGACTAGCGGGAGCCCTCAGTCCCGGGGAGCTGTTTTTT. It specifies CASSRLAGALSPGELFF.

The chain links TRBV7-2 to TRBJ1-3; weak D call: TRBD1 (5 bases). Trimming cost V 6 bases and J 0 bases, with 12 bases left between them. CDR3 length equals 15 residues. The germline CDR1 and CDR2 sequences are SGHTA and FQGNSA. As DNA, the CDR3 is TGTGCCAGCAGGTCAGGGACGGTCTCTGGAAACACCATATATTTT. This encodes CASRSGTVSGNTIYF.

This clonotype was found many times. The chain recombines TRBV2 with TRBJ1-1; D gene uncertain. Germline V gives CDR1 SNHLY, CDR2 FYNNEI. This CDR3 has 13 residues. The ends were cut back, 4 bases at V and 1 base at J, with 7 bases in the middle. The CDR3 DNA is TGTGCCAGCAGTGTAGATTCGAACACTGAAGCTTTCTTT. It specifies CASSVDSNTEAFF.

This clonotype has only a few counts. Here the CDR3 reads CARGNRRLADIGTGELFF. The CDR3 DNA is TGTGCCAGGGGAAATCGTCGACTAGCGGACATTGGGACCGGGGAGCTGTTTTTT. The chain links TRBV19 to TRBJ2-2; 9 bases align to TRBD2. This CDR3 contains 18 residues. Germline CDR1 reads LNHDA; CDR2 reads SQIVND (reference sequence). V shed 9 bases, J shed 5 bases, and the junction held 19 bases outside the gene matches.

Many counts were recorded for this clonotype. CDR3 region: CSVEVSTGGGTREQYF. The CDR3, as DNA: TGCAGCGTTGAAGTTTCCACAGGGGGCGGCACGAGAGAGCAGTACTTC. The chain recombines TRBV29-1 with TRBJ2-7; TRBD1 matches 9 bases. J gave up 7 bases and V 1 base, and 14 bases lay outside the gene matches. CDR1 is SQVTM and CDR2 is ANQGSEA in the germline V gene. The CDR3 runs 16 residues.

There are many counts of this clonotype. The CDR3 nucleotides read TGTGCCAGCAGTCGGGACAGGGGACACGAGCAGTACTTC. Its translation: CASSRDRGHEQYF. This sequence joins TRBV6-1 and TRBJ2-7; 10 bases agree with TRBD1. Germline trimming cut 5 bases from V and 5 bases from J; bases unmatched to any gene: 3. Germline lookup yields CDR1 MNHNS and CDR2 SASEGT. The CDR3 extends over 13 amino acids.

This clonotype was found many times. This sequence joins TRBV19 and TRBJ2-7; 12 bases are a match to TRBD1. The CDR3 spans 15 residues. With V trimmed by 7 bases and J by 7 bases, 11 bases remained unmatched. From germline, CDR1 is LNHDA and CDR2 SQIVND (reference sequence). As DNA, the CDR3 is TGTGCCAGTATGGATCCGGGACAGGGGGCAAATGAGCAGTACTTC. It is translated as CASMDPGQGANEQYF.

This clonotype was detected ten times or more. The chain carries TRBV28 and TRBJ1-5; D may be TRBD1 (5 bases). The CDR3 is 16 residues long. V dropped 7 bases and J dropped 0 bases, with 16 bases sitting between them. The germline V gene encodes CDR1 MDHEN and CDR2 SYDVKM. The CDR3 is CASIEGQHFSNQPQHF. The CDR3, as DNA: TGTGCCAGCATTGAGGGGCAGCACTTTAGCAATCAGCCCCAGCATTTT. The full variable domain, with the rest looked up from reference TRBV28 and TRBJ1-5, is DVKVTQSSRYLVKRTGEKVFLECVQDMDHENMFWYRQDPGLGLRLIYFSYDVKMKEKGDIPEGYSVSREKKERFSLILESASTNQTSMYLCASIEGQHFSNQPQHFGDGTRLSIL.

This clonotype occurred a few times. The V gene is TRBV5-1, the J gene TRBJ2-1; D might be TRBD2 (6 bases). The CDR3 totals 17 residues. From germline, CDR1 is SGHRS and CDR2 YFSETQ. Trimming took 0 bases from V and 8 from J, leaving 21 bases between them. CDR3 coding DNA: TGCGCCAGCAGCTTGGCGGTGGGAGGAACACTCTTGGATGAGCAGTTCTTC. As protein: CASSLAVGGTLLDEQFF.

The rearrangement links TRBV12-3 or TRBV12-4 to TRBJ2-7; 12 bases line up with TRBD2. This CDR3 contains 15 residues. V dropped 6 bases and J dropped 4; count of bases not matched to a gene: 7. The chain's CDR3 is CASSPAGLAGYEQYF. DNA of the CDR3: TGTGCCAGCAGCCCCGCCGGACTAGCGGGATACGAGCAGTACTTC.